These T cell receptor beta chains were read from a single sample in a study of CD8+ T cells in alopecia areata. Profiled with immunoSEQ multiplex PCR; TCRdb holds only in-frame clones, not every one. Here the sample spans 200,000 to 250,000 clones, 57% being singletons. Sequenced here: CD4+ T cells sorted from blood, sampled at week 0. Receptors originate from a human donor with alopecia areata. CDR3s include the opening cysteine and the closing phenylalanine or tryptophan. A D gene is named only where the DNA matches it firmly. Clone sizes are given selectively: once, few, many, or a class where the clone is expanded.

CDR3 DNA,CDR3 protein,J gene,D gene,clone size,V gene,CDR3 length
TGCAGCGGCGCCCTCCCGGGGGAAGCCAGGGGCTACACCTTC,CSGALPGEARGYTF,TRBJ1-2,-,-,TRBV29-1,14
TGTGCCAGCAGTTACGGGACAAATCAGCCCCAGCATTTT,CASSYGTNQPQHF,TRBJ1-5,-,-,TRBV6-6,13
TGCAGCGTTGCCGCAGGGGGAAGGAGCACTGAAGCTTTCTTT,CSVAAGGRSTEAFF,TRBJ1-1,TRBD1,-,TRBV29-1,14
TGTGCCAGCTCACCAGGGGCTCAGCCCCAGCATTTT,CASSPGAQPQHF,TRBJ1-5,-,-,TRBV18,12
TGTGCCAGCAGGAGCCCGGGACGGCACGACAATGAGCAGTTCTTC,CASRSPGRHDNEQFF,TRBJ2-1,-,-,TRBV11-2,15
TGTGCCAGCAGCCGGGGCGGCTACACTGAAGCTTTCTTT,CASSRGGYTEAFF,TRBJ1-1,-,-,TRBV14,13
TGTGCCAGCAGCCCTCAGGGTTCTGAAGCTTTCTTT,CASSPQGSEAFF,TRBJ1-1,-,-,TRBV7-9,12
TGTGCCAGCAGTGTAGCGGGGAGTATCAATGAGCAGTTCTTC,CASSVAGSINEQFF,TRBJ2-1,TRBD2,-,TRBV13,14
TGTGCCATCAGTGAGGGACAGGTCAACGAGCAGTACTTC,CAISEGQVNEQYF,TRBJ2-7,TRBD1,-,TRBV10-3,13
TGTGCCAGCAGCGCGGGGCGGGGACAAAGCCGGAACACTGAAGCTTTCTTT,CASSAGRGQSRNTEAFF,TRBJ1-1,-,-,TRBV9,17
TGTGCCTGGAGTACGAGGGTTGGCAACGTCCTGACTTTC,CAWSTRVGNVLTF,TRBJ2-6,-,-,TRBV30,13
TGTGCCAGCAGCTACACCGGGACTAGCCACGAGCAGTACTTC,CASSYTGTSHEQYF,TRBJ2-7,TRBD2,-,TRBV7-6,14
TGCGCCAGCAGTCCCGGACTAGCGGGGGTCCCGATTTCAGAGGAGCAGTACTTC,CASSPGLAGVPISEEQYF,TRBJ2-7,TRBD2,-,TRBV4-1,18
TGTGCCAGCAGCCGGGGACTAGCGGGAGCTCCGTATTTT,CASSRGLAGAPYF,TRBJ2-3,TRBD2,-,TRBV14,13
TGTGCCAGCAGTGAAGTGGCAGGGAGGACTAATGAAAAACTGTTTTTT,CASSEVAGRTNEKLFF,TRBJ1-4,-,-,TRBV6-1,16
TGTGCCAGCAGCGTAGATGCGAGAACTGAAGCTTTCTTT,CASSVDARTEAFF,TRBJ1-1,-,few,TRBV9,13